The text below deals with one T cell receptor beta chain. The data stem from a study of blood T cell repertoires in COVID-19. On the study more broadly: The samples span acute and convalescent COVID-19 from the United States, Italy and Spain. From T cells, B-cell-depleted T cells, or PBMCs came the material, which was cDNA or gDNA.

Original handling: Amplifying reference gene primers gave estimates of nucleated cell counts. The method was immunoSEQ multiplex PCR; TCRdb's version includes in-frame clones alone and lacks a portion of them. The V and J calls and clone size were taken over from that table, and D and trimming were inferred from the DNA. This table has over 50,000 clones, roughly two thirds appearing once. The Seattle patients joined while their infection was active and were tracked longitudinally afterward. The V gene end was trimmed by 4 bases and the J gene end by 1 base; junction bases not matched to a gene: 8. Looked up from germline, CDR1 is MNHEY and CDR2 is SMNVEV (reference sequence). There are 16 residues in the CDR3.

Sequenced input: peripheral blood. The chain carries TRBV27 and TRBJ1-1; TRBD1 agrees at 8 bases. The clonotype was recovered from a woman in her 70s with COVID-19, enrolled during active disease. CDR3 bases: TGTGCCAGCAGTTCCGGACAGGGCGGCTCGAACACTGAAGCTTTCTTT. Amino acids: CASSSGQGGSNTEAFF.